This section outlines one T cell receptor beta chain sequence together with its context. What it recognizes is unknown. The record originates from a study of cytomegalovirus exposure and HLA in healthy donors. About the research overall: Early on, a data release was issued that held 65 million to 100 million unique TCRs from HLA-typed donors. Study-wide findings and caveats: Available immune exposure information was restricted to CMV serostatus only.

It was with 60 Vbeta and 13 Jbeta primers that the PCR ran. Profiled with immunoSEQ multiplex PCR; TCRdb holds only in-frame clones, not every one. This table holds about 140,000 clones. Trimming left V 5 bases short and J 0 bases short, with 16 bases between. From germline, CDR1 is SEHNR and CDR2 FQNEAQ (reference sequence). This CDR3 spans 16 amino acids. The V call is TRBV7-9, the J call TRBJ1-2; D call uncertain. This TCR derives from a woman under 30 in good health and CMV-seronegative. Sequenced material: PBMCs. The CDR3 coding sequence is TGTGCCAGCAGCCCCCGCGGCACAACGTCTAACTATGGCTACACCTTC. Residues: CASSPRGTTSNYGYTF. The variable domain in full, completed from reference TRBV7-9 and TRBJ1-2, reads DTGVSQNPRHKITKRGQNVTFRCDPISEHNRLYWYRQTLGQGPEFLTYFQNEAQLEKSRLLSDRFSAERPKGSFSTLEIQRTEQGDSAMYLCASSPRGTTSNYGYTFGSGTRLTVV.